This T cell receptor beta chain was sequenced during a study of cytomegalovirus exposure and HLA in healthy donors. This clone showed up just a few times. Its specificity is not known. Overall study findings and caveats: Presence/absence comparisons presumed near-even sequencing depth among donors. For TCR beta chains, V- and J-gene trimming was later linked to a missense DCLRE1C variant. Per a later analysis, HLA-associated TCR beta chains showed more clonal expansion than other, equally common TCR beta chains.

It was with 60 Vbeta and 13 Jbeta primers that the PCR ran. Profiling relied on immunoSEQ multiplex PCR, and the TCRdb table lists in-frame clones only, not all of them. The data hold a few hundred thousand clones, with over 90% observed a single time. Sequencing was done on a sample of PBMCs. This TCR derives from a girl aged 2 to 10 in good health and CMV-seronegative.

CDR3 coding DNA: TGTGCCAGCAGTTTAGTGTCTACCCCAGATACGCAGTATTTT. Its translation: CASSLVSTPDTQYF. The chain links TRBV28 to TRBJ2-3; D is unresolved. The CDR3 sequence is 14 residues long. Germline V CDR1 and CDR2: MDHEN, SYDVKM. V was trimmed by 2 bases and J by 4 bases, leaving 10 bases between them. The full variable domain, in which reference TRBV28 and TRBJ2-3 provide the parts outside the CDR3, is DVKVTQSSRYLVKRTGEKVFLECVQDMDHENMFWYRQDPGLGLRLIYFSYDVKMKEKGDIPEGYSVSREKKERFSLILESASTNQTSMYLCASSLVSTPDTQYFGPGTRLTVL.